A selection of T cell receptor beta chains follows, all from one sample in a study of shared clonotypes between healthy human individuals. Repertoires were generated with immunoSEQ multiplex PCR, while TCRdb's copy carries only in-frame clones and drops some. In the table there are about 1.1 million clones, approximately 77% of which are singletons. Material: memory CD4+ T cells from PBMCs. The receptor set was obtained from a man between 18 and 29 years old in good health. Some clones in this sample may be carry-over from other donors' samples. The CDR3 runs from the conserved cysteine through the conserved F or W.

14,TRBV7-2,CASSDLSSGNTIYF
17,TRBV27,CASSALGLAGGPGEQYF
14,TRBV10-2,CASRDGRRTDTQYF
17,TRBV4-1,CASSQDLRLAATDTQYF
15,TRBV27,CASSLYGATNEKLFF
13,TRBV7-2,CASNKDRVYEQYF
19,TRBV11-2,CASSLGKGSSGRATGELFF
13,TRBV6-5,CASGRGVNEKLFF
14,TRBV11-3,CASSVDSTRSEQYF
12,TRBV7-2,CASSLDGRLQHF
15,TRBV6-4,CASSITSGGSYEQYF
14,TRBV7-2,CASSPRQGSTEAFF
14,TRBV10-2,CASSSSRRGETQYF
14,TRBV28,CASSFPTGGYGYTF
14,TRBV4-2,CASSLEGPGNTIYF
15,TRBV6-1,CASKARPNINRPQHF
16,TRBV7-2,CASSLLGAGDTGELFF
14,TRBV6-4,CASRQGQGVYGYTF
13,TRBV18,CASSPGQGTEAFF
14,TRBV6-1,CASSERTFNQPQHF
16,TRBV18,CASSPVPTSGANVLTF
14,TRBV19,CASSITGGLNIQYF
16,TRBV5-1,CASSLSSGRRTDTQYF
12,TRBV19,CASSIRVGEQFF